The 14 T cell receptor beta chains listed next were all sequenced from one sample in a study of blood T cell repertoires in COVID-19. Assay used: immunoSEQ multiplex PCR; TCRdb lists only in-frame clones, some missing. The sample consists of around 300,000 clones, approximately 89% of them appearing once. The sample consisted of PBMCs or T cells enriched from blood (not recorded which). The receptors come from a woman aged 55 to 70 who had recovered from COVID-19.

The rearrangement uses TRBV7-9 and TRBJ2-1; TRBD2 agrees at 15 bases. CDR3 size: 18 residues. CDR1 is SEHNR and CDR2 is FQNEAQ in the germline V gene (reference sequence). The junction had 11 bases not matched to a gene; V was cut back by 4 bases and J by 7 bases. Here the CDR3 DNA reads TGTGCCAGCAGCTCGGGGACTAGCGGGGGGCCCCTAGGGAATGAGCAGTTCTTC. Translated: CASSSGTSGGPLGNEQFF.

CDR3 bases: TGTGCCAGCAGTCCGGGCAGGGTCTTCAATGAGCAGTTCTTC. Translation gives CASSPGRVFNEQFF. This chain links TRBV9 with TRBJ2-1, with a possible D match to TRBD1 (5 bases). The V end was cut by 5 bases, the J end by 6 bases, with 15 bases between. CDR1 is SGDLS, CDR2 YYNGEE, per germline. This CDR3 comprises 14 residues.

J is TRBJ2-7 and V is TRBV5-1; 11 bases line up with TRBD1. Germline assignment: CDR1 SGHRS and CDR2 YFSETQ. The V and J ends lost 2 bases and 4 bases, in that order; junction bases with no gene match: 5. The CDR3 is made up of 15 amino acids. The CDR3 bases are TGCGCCAGCAGCTTTGGGGACAGGGGGGCTTACGAGCAGTACTTC. Protein sequence: CASSFGDRGAYEQYF.

The J gene is TRBJ2-7, the V gene TRBV11-2; a possible D gene is TRBD1 (6 bases). V lost 0 bases and J lost 2, with 11 bases in between. This CDR3 comprises 15 residues. Looked up from germline, CDR1 is SGHAT and CDR2 is FQNNGV. The DNA of the CDR3 is TGTGCCAGCAGCTTAGAAACAGGGAGCCCCTACGAGCAGTACTTC. It encodes CASSLETGSPYEQYF. The whole variable domain, filled in from reference TRBV11-2 and TRBJ2-7, reads EAGVAQSPRYKIIEKRQSVAFWCNPISGHATLYWYQQILGQGPKLLIQFQNNGVVDDSQLPKDRFSAERLKGVDSTLKIQPAKLEDSAVYLCASSLETGSPYEQYFGPGTRLTVT.

J is TRBJ2-3 and V is TRBV7-9; 9 nucleotides align to TRBD1. After removal of 4 bases from V and 8 bases from J, the junction contained 7 bases not matched to a gene. The CDR3 runs 14 residues. Germline values: CDR1 SEHNR, CDR2 FQNEAQ (reference sequence). The CDR3 sequence is CASSSRTGESTQYF. DNA of the CDR3: TGTGCCAGCAGCTCCCGGACAGGGGAGAGTACGCAGTATTTT. The full variable domain, with the rest looked up from reference TRBV7-9 and TRBJ2-3, is DTGVSQNPRHKITKRGQNVTFRCDPISEHNRLYWYRQTLGQGPEFLTYFQNEAQLEKSRLLSDRFSAERPKGSFSTLEIQRTEQGDSAMYLCASSSRTGESTQYFGPGTRLTVL.

The chain couples TRBV5-1 to TRBJ2-7; D is unclear. This CDR3 is 13 amino acids long. Between the trimmed V and J ends, which lost 4 bases and 1 base, there was a span of 9 bases. Per the germline V gene, CDR1 is SGHRS and CDR2 is YFSETQ. CDR3 nucleotides: TGCGCCAGCAGCGATCAGAGGTCCTACGAGCAGTACTTC. This translates into CASSDQRSYEQYF. The full variable domain, in which reference TRBV5-1 and TRBJ2-7 provide the parts outside the CDR3, is KAGVTQTPRYLIKTRGQQVTLSCSPISGHRSVSWYQQTPGQGLQFLFEYFSETQRNKGNFPGRFSGRQFSNSRSEMNVSTLELGDSALYLCASSDQRSYEQYFGPGTRLTVT.

V is TRBV19 and J is TRBJ2-7; weak D call: TRBD1 (6 bases). The CDR3 is made up of 12 amino acids. Trimming took off 0 bases at V and 6 bases at J, with 6 bases between the two ends. The V gene's germline CDR1 is LNHDA and CDR2 SQIVND (reference sequence). CDR3: CASSIEGGEQYF. The CDR3 coding sequence is TGTGCCAGTAGTATAGAAGGGGGCGAGCAGTACTTC.

The rearrangement uses TRBV24-1 and TRBJ1-5, with a weak D call TRBD1 (6 bases). The CDR3 extends over 14 amino acids. Germline V gene lookup returns CDR1 KGHDR and CDR2 SFDVKD. V was shortened by 4 bases and J by 4 bases, with 10 bases between the two germline ends. The CDR3 loop is CATSDRQENQPQHF. As DNA, the CDR3 is TGTGCCACCAGTGACAGACAGGAGAATCAGCCCCAGCATTTT.

This chain connects TRBV6-1 to TRBJ1-5, with D possibly TRBD1 on 6 matching bases. The CDR3 runs 16 residues. Germline CDR1 and CDR2: MNHNS and SASEGT. V lost 2 bases and J lost 7, with 18 bases in between. CDR3 coding DNA: TGTGCCAGCAGTGAACGAACCCCCAGGGGTGGGCAGCCCCAGCATTTT. Residues: CASSERTPRGGQPQHF.

This clone was seen only a few times. The chain uses TRBV2 and TRBJ1-3, with D hard to call. Germline V CDR1 and CDR2: SNHLY, FYNNEI. The ends were cut back, 5 bases at V and 5 bases at J, with 16 bases in the middle. This CDR3 contains 15 residues. The CDR3 sequence: CASSQRAQRRNTIYF. CDR3 in DNA: TGTGCCAGCAGTCAAAGAGCGCAGCGAAGAAACACCATATATTTT.

The rearrangement links TRBV5-1 to TRBJ2-5; TRBD2 matches 9 bases. V was pared by 4 bases and J by 5 bases, with 12 bases of the junction left unmatched. The CDR3 loop spans 16 amino acids. CDR1 SGHRS and CDR2 YFSETQ come from the germline V gene. Written as DNA, the CDR3 is TGCGCCAGCAGCCAGGGCCCGGGACTAGCAGCCGAGACCCAGTACTTC. It translates to CASSQGPGLAAETQYF.

The chain is built from TRBV21-1 and TRBJ2-3; the listed D gene, TRBD2, was not tested against the DNA. TRBV21-1 is a known pseudogene. The CDR3 loop spans 17 amino acids. The CDR3 bases are TGTGCCAGCAGCAAGGGGGGGGGCGTACCCTATCGAGATACGCAGTATTTT. Translated, it gives CASSKGGGVPYRDTQYF.

This rearrangement joins TRBV6-1 to TRBJ1-2; D is undetermined. V gave up 2 bases and J gave up 3 bases, with 10 bases separating them. Germline assignment: CDR1 MNHNS and CDR2 SASEGT. The CDR3 is 14 residues long. CDR3 amino acids: CASSELEGDYGYTF. CDR3 in DNA: TGTGCCAGCAGTGAACTCGAAGGAGACTATGGCTACACCTTC.

The CDR3, as DNA: TGTGCCAGCAGCTCCGTCGGAGCTACAGATACGCAGTATTTT. Its translation: CASSSVGATDTQYF. This chain joins TRBV7-3 and TRBJ2-3; D is uncertain. V lost 4 bases and J lost 3, with 11 bases in between. The CDR3 consists of 14 residues. The V gene's germline CDR1 is SGHTA and CDR2 FQGTGA. The entire variable domain, with the rest obtained from reference TRBV7-3 and TRBJ2-3, is as follows: GAGVSQTPSNKVTEKGKYVELRCDPISGHTALYWYRQSLGQGPEFLIYFQGTGAADDSGLPNDRFFAVRPEGSVSTLKIQRTERGDSAVYLCASSSVGATDTQYFGPGTRLTVL.